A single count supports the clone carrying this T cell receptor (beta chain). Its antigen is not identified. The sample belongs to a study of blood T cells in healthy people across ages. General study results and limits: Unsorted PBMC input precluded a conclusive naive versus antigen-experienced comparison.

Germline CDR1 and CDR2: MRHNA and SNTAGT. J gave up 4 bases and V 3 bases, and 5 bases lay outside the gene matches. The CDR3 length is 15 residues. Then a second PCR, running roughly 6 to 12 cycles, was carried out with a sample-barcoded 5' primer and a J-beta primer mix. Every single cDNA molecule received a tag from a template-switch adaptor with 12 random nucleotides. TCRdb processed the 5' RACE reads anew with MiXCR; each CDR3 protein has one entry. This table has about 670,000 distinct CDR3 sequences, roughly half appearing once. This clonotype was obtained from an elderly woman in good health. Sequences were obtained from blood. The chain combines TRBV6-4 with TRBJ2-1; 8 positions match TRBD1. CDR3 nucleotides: TGTGCCAGCAGTGAAGCAGGACAGGGATACAATGAGCAGTTCTTC. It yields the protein CASSEAGQGYNEQFF.